Listed below are T cell receptor beta chains from one sample, sequenced in a study of blood T cell repertoires in COVID-19. Only in-frame clones appear in the TCRdb table, and some are missing; sequencing was by immunoSEQ multiplex PCR. The table records over 110,000 clones, less than 80% of them present only once. Specimen: peripheral blood. The receptors originated from a man between 60 and 75 years old with acute or convalescent COVID-19. Both conserved end residues are part of each CDR3. D genes are given only for firm matches. The size field is filled for only some rows; it gives once, few, many or a size class.

d_call,v_call,clone_size,j_call,cdr3_aa,cdr3_nt
-,TRBV9,-,TRBJ1-2,CASSGTGIGYTF,TGTGCCAGCAGCGGCACAGGGATCGGCTACACCTTC
TRBD1,TRBV6-1,-,TRBJ2-2,CASSERTGAGELFF,TGTGCCAGCAGTGAGCGGACAGGCGCCGGGGAGCTGTTTTTT
-,TRBV4-2,-,TRBJ1-6,CASSQDPAGSNSPLHF,TGTGCCAGCAGCCAAGATCCGGCAGGGTCGAATTCACCCCTCCACTTT
TRBD1,TRBV6-5,-,TRBJ1-2,CASSHLQGGHGYTF,TGTGCCAGCAGTCATTTACAGGGGGGCCATGGCTACACCTTC
-,TRBV11-3,-,TRBJ2-7,CASSLGVAVLPPYEQYF,TGTGCCAGCAGCTTAGGGGTAGCGGTCCTACCCCCCTACGAGCAGTACTTC
TRBD1,TRBV6-5,-,TRBJ1-2,CASSPPGQGAGYTF,TGTGCCAGCAGTCCGCCCGGACAGGGGGCTGGCTACACCTTC
-,TRBV28,-,TRBJ2-5,CASSSGGLGGTQYF,TGTGCCAGCAGTTCCGGGGGGCTTGGTGGGACCCAGTACTTC
-,TRBV2,-,TRBJ2-1,CASSPRRNEQFF,TGTGCCAGCAGTCCACGGAGGAATGAGCAGTTCTTC
TRBD1,TRBV28,-,TRBJ2-7,CASSPTGIVYEQYF,TGTGCCAGCAGCCCGACAGGGATCGTCTACGAGCAGTACTTC
TRBD1,TRBV27,-,TRBJ1-5,CASSLGPGQGAAF,TGTGCCAGCAGTTTGGGACCCGGACAGGGGGCGGCTTTT
-,TRBV18,-,TRBJ1-5,CASSPGVNQPQHF,TGTGCCAGCTCACCGGGAGTCAATCAGCCCCAGCATTTT
-,TRBV27,-,TRBJ2-7,CASSWGLSSYEQYF,TGTGCCAGCAGTTGGGGCCTTAGCTCCTACGAGCAGTACTTC
TRBD2,TRBV19,few,TRBJ2-3,CASSTTSGSTDTQYF,TGTGCCAGTAGTACCACTAGCGGGAGCACAGATACGCAGTATTTT
TRBD2,TRBV27,-,TRBJ2-5,CASSLVGTRVQETQYF,TGTGCCAGCAGTTTAGTAGGGACTAGAGTACAAGAGACCCAGTACTTC
-,TRBV6-5,-,TRBJ1-6,CASSPDSPLHF,TGTGCCAGCAGTCCCGATTCACCCCTCCACTTT
-,TRBV9,-,TRBJ2-7,CASSAGDNSYEQYF,TGTGCCAGCAGCGCGGGAGATAACTCCTACGAGCAGTACTTC
TRBD1,TRBV25-1,once,TRBJ1-4,CASSDTGGNEKLFF,TGTGCCAGCAGTGACACAGGGGGTAATGAAAAACTGTTTTTT
TRBD2,TRBV5-1,-,TRBJ2-2,CASSLGFGLAGVGITGELFF,TGCGCCAGCAGCTTGGGGTTCGGCCTAGCGGGAGTGGGTATCACCGGGGAGCTGTTTTTT
-,TRBV9,-,TRBJ1-1,CASSVEGASGFEAFF,TGTGCCAGCAGCGTAGAGGGAGCATCGGGATTTGAAGCTTTCTTT
-,TRBV28,-,TRBJ1-4,CAILGRGKLFF,TGTGCCATCCTAGGGCGGGGGAAACTGTTTTTT
TRBD1,TRBV28,few,TRBJ1-5,CASRVGQQPQHF,TGTGCCAGCAGGGTGGGACAGCAGCCCCAGCATTTT
TRBD1,TRBV5-4,-,TRBJ2-2,CASSFGQGHTGELFF,TGTGCCAGCAGCTTTGGACAGGGTCATACCGGGGAGCTGTTTTTT
TRBD1,TRBV7-8,-,TRBJ2-5,CASSFQGAGRFRATQYF,TGTGCCAGCAGCTTCCAGGGGGCGGGAAGGTTCCGGGCGACCCAGTACTTC
-,TRBV28,-,TRBJ1-4,CASSPQMGGQDEKLFF,TGTGCCAGCAGTCCCCAGATGGGGGGGCAGGATGAAAAACTGTTTTTT
TRBD1,TRBV30,-,TRBJ1-5,CAWKGGGRGSNQPQHF,TGTGCCTGGAAAGGGGGCGGGCGCGGCAGCAATCAGCCCCAGCATTTT
-,TRBV10-3,-,TRBJ1-1,CAISEVQANTEAFF,TGTGCCATCAGTGAGGTCCAAGCGAACACTGAAGCTTTCTTT
-,TRBV4-3,-,TRBJ2-7,CASSQDSYYEQYF,TGCGCCAGCAGCCAGGACAGCTACTACGAGCAGTACTTC
TRBD1,TRBV27,-,TRBJ1-2,CASSRGTGTGIYGYTF,TGTGCCAGCAGTCGAGGTACCGGGACAGGGATCTATGGCTACACCTTC
TRBD1,TRBV11-2,-,TRBJ2-2,CASRPGGRTGELFF,TGTGCCAGCAGGCCAGGGGGACGGACCGGGGAGCTGTTTTTT
TRBD2,TRBV5-1,once,TRBJ2-1,CASSTPTSGGSYNEQFF,TGCGCCAGCAGCACACCGACTAGCGGGGGGTCCTACAATGAGCAGTTCTTC
-,TRBV3-1/TRBV3-2,-,TRBJ2-7,CASSRKQGFYEQYF,TGTGCCAGCAGCCGAAAACAGGGCTTCTACGAGCAGTACTTC
-,TRBV4-1,-,TRBJ2-2,CASSQLQSFTGELFF,TGCGCCAGCAGCCAGCTACAGAGCTTCACCGGGGAGCTGTTTTTT
-,TRBV7-7,-,TRBJ2-2,CASSPTRNTGELFF,TGTGCTAGCAGCCCGACTCGGAACACCGGGGAGCTGTTTTTT
-,TRBV28,-,TRBJ1-3,CASTPPIPGNTIYF,TGTGCCAGCACCCCCCCAATCCCCGGAAACACCATATATTTT
TRBD1,TRBV19,-,TRBJ1-5,CASSATGERGNQPQHF,TGTGCCAGTAGTGCTACAGGGGAAAGGGGCAATCAGCCCCAGCATTTT
-,TRBV10-3,-,TRBJ1-4,CAISESGGRNEKLFF,TGTGCCATCAGTGAGTCGGGGGGTAGGAATGAAAAACTGTTTTTT
TRBD1,TRBV5-1,-,TRBJ2-7,CASSLEQGGSYEQYF,TGCGCCAGCAGCTTGGAACAGGGGGGATCCTACGAGCAGTACTTC
TRBD2,TRBV19,-,TRBJ2-1,CASSRGGSSYNEQFF,TGTGCCAGTAGTAGGGGGGGGAGCTCCTACAATGAGCAGTTCTTC
-,TRBV29-1,-,TRBJ1-2,CSVERVAGGGYTF,TGCAGCGTTGAACGGGTCGCAGGCGGGGGCTACACCTTC
TRBD1,TRBV5-4,-,TRBJ2-1,CASSLGTGLYNEQFF,TGTGCCAGCAGCCTTGGGACAGGGCTATACAATGAGCAGTTCTTC
-,TRBV14,-,TRBJ2-3,CASSQVALADTQYF,TGTGCCAGCAGCCAAGTAGCGTTGGCAGATACGCAGTATTTT
TRBD1,TRBV6-2/TRBV6-3,once,TRBJ2-3,CASSVLRGSDTQYF,TGTGCCAGCAGCGTCCTCAGGGGGTCGGATACGCAGTATTTT
TRBD2,TRBV7-2,-,TRBJ2-7,CASSLGLAGTISYEQYF,TGTGCCAGCAGCTTAGGTCTAGCGGGCACCATCTCCTACGAGCAGTACTTC
-,TRBV9,-,TRBJ1-2,CASSVEVTTDYGYTF,TGTGCCAGCAGCGTAGAAGTGACAACTGACTATGGCTACACCTTC
TRBD2,TRBV19,-,TRBJ2-3,CASSIGAGGTDTQYF,TGTGCCAGTAGTATAGGAGCGGGAGGGACAGATACGCAGTATTTT
TRBD2,TRBV5-1,-,TRBJ2-3,CASSLVLAGAGTDTQYF,TGCGCCAGCAGCTTGGTTCTAGCGGGAGCGGGCACAGATACGCAGTATTTT
TRBD1,TRBV3-1/TRBV3-2,once,TRBJ1-5,CASSLTGDQPQHF,TGTGCCAGCAGCTTAACAGGGGACCAGCCCCAGCATTTT
-,TRBV19,-,TRBJ2-1,CASSLGLGAYNEQFF,TGTGCCAGTAGTCTGGGACTGGGAGCCTACAATGAGCAGTTCTTC
-,TRBV5-1,-,TRBJ2-6,CASNGASGANVLTF,TGCGCCAGCAATGGAGCCTCTGGGGCCAACGTCCTGACTTTC
TRBD1,TRBV7-6,-,TRBJ2-7,CASSRGQGSDEQYF,TGTGCCAGCAGCCGAGGACAGGGTAGCGACGAGCAGTACTTC